This T cell receptor (beta chain) was captured in a study of blood T cells in healthy people across ages. Primed by a sample-barcoded 5' primer and a J-beta primer mix, a second PCR proceeded for 7 to 11 cycles. Via MiXCR, TCRdb re-called the 5' RACE reads, giving one row per CDR3 protein. The sample yields approximately 730,000 distinct CDR3 sequences, 53% seen once. The germline CDR1 and CDR2 sequences are SNHLY and FYNNEI. Trimming removed 4 bases at V and 1 base at J, with 11 bases between. This CDR3 has 14 amino acids. The sequence was collected from a man older than 75 in good health. The source material was blood. The J gene is TRBJ2-7, the V gene TRBV2; D is possibly TRBD1 (6 bases). The CDR3 sequence: CASSGRTVSYEQYF. The DNA of the CDR3 is TGTGCCAGCAGTGGGCGGACAGTATCCTACGAGCAGTACTTC.